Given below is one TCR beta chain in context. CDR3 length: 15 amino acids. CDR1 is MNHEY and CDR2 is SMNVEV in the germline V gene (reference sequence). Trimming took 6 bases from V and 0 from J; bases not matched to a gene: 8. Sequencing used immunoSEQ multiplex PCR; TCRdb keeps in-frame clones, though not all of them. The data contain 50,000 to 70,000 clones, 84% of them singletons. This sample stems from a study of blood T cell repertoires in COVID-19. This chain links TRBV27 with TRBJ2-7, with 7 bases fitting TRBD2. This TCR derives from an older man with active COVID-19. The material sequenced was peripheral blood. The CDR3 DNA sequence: TGTGCCAGCAGCTCCAGCGGGGTTAGCTCCTACGAGCAGTACTTC. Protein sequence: CASSSSGVSSYEQYF.